The clone carrying this T cell receptor beta chain turned up a few times. As yet, its antigen is unknown. Only in-frame clones appear in the TCRdb table, and some are missing; sequencing was by immunoSEQ multiplex PCR. The sample comprises tens of thousands of clones, roughly 94% of which are singletons, and 15% to 17% rests with the top ten. The source of the sample is a study of OX40 agonist ivuxolimab in advanced cancers. Turning to the study itself: The study treated patients with ivuxolimab, an agonistic anti-OX40 (CD134) antibody.

The CDR3 sequence is 13 residues long. The germline V gene has CDR1 SQVTM and CDR2 ANQGSEA. Patients with autoimmune history or systemic immunosuppression were excluded. Study-wide findings and caveats: The authors also found low normalized T-cell clonal expansion in some nonresponders. Partial responders dosed at 0.1-3.0 mg/kg displayed clonal expansion ranking among the lowest.

The sample was CD4+ or CD8+ T cells sorted from blood, taken in a trial of the OX40 agonist ivuxolimab. This clonotype originated in an adult with an advanced solid tumor such as melanoma, head and neck, liver or kidney cancer. The genes are TRBV29-1 and TRBJ1-2; 10 positions agree with TRBD1. The chain's CDR3 is CRERQGASYGYTF. The CDR3 region has the DNA TGCAGGGAACGACAGGGGGCTAGCTATGGCTACACCTTC. Full variable domain (remainder filled in from reference TRBV29-1 and TRBJ1-2): SAVISQKPSRDICQRGTSLTIQCQVDSQVTMMFWYRQQPGQSLTLIATANQGSEATYESGFVIDKFPISRPNLTFSTLTVSNMSPEDSSIYLCRERQGASYGYTFGSGTRLTVV.